One sample yielded the 27 T cell receptor beta chains listed below, sequenced in a study of cytomegalovirus exposure and HLA in healthy donors. Primers included in the PCR were 60 Vbeta and 13 Jbeta primers. Using immunoSEQ multiplex PCR, the repertoire was profiled, and TCRdb retains in-frame clones only, with some absent. The sample lists some 150,000 clones; around 70% were seen once. Sample: PBMCs. The receptors shown here come from a woman in her 30s in good health and CMV-seronegative.

V gene TRBV2 combines with J gene TRBJ1-2; TRBD1 matches 7 bases. V shed 2 bases, J shed 7 bases, and the junction held 7 bases outside the gene matches. The CDR3 totals 14 residues. CDR1 and CDR2 from the germline V gene are SNHLY and FYNNEI. The chain's CDR3 is CASSESRQGGGYTF. CDR3 nucleotides: TGTGCCAGCAGTGAAAGTCGCCAGGGGGGTGGCTACACCTTC.

The chain carries TRBV29-1 and TRBJ1-4; 8 nucleotides match TRBD1. Germline V gene lookup returns CDR1 SQVTM and CDR2 ANQGSEA. After removal of 7 bases from V and 6 bases from J, the junction contained 7 bases not matched to a gene. The length of the CDR3 is 13 residues. The DNA of the CDR3 is TGCAGCGCCACGGACAGGGCCGATGAAAAACTGTTTTTT. Translating gives CSATDRADEKLFF. Together with reference TRBV29-1 and TRBJ1-4, the CDR3 gives the full variable domain: SAVISQKPSRDICQRGTSLTIQCQVDSQVTMMFWYRQQPGQSLTLIATANQGSEATYESGFVIDKFPISRPNLTFSTLTVSNMSPEDSSIYLCSATDRADEKLFFGSGTQLSVL.

CDR3 in amino acids: CASSRGGVQETQYF. As DNA, the CDR3 is TGTGCCAGCAGCCGAGGCGGGGTCCAAGAGACCCAGTACTTC. The chain has TRBV9 and TRBJ2-5; D perhaps matches TRBD2 (6 bases). Germline V CDR1 and CDR2: SGDLS, YYNGEE. The length of the CDR3 is 14 residues. V dropped 4 bases and J dropped 1 base, with 11 bases sitting between them.

This clone was seen a few times. V usage is TRBV15 and J usage is TRBJ2-7, with TRBD2 identical over 7 bases. The CDR3 contains 16 residues. Unmatched junction bases numbered 6, after V lost 0 bases and J lost 1 base. From germline, CDR1 is LNHNV and CDR2 YYDKDF (reference sequence). As DNA, the CDR3 is TGTGCCACCAGCAGAGATCGGGCTAGCGGATCCTACGAGCAGTACTTC. It encodes CATSRDRASGSYEQYF.

The chain uses TRBV5-1 and TRBJ2-4; the D gene is possibly TRBD2 (6 bases). CDR1 is SGHRS and CDR2 is YFSETQ in the germline V gene. V lost 0 bases and J lost 8, with 15 bases in between. The CDR3 sequence is 15 residues long. CDR3 in DNA: TGCGCCAGCAGCTTGGCCATGAGCTGGGGGGACATTCAGTACTTC. Translation gives CASSLAMSWGDIQYF.

The V and J genes are TRBV2 and TRBJ2-5; unclear D gene. Germline V lookup: CDR1 SNHLY, CDR2 FYNNEI. The CDR3 length is 13 residues. The V end lost 4 bases, the J end lost 3 bases, and 9 bases lay between the germline ends. The CDR3 is CASSGAIEETQYF. In nucleotides, the CDR3 is TGTGCCAGCAGTGGCGCTATCGAAGAGACCCAGTACTTC.

With regard to this clone: Sequence at one end of the junction differs from germline and may be a read error. This rearrangement joins TRBV5-1 to TRBJ1-2; the D gene is possibly TRBD1 (6 bases). Germline lookup yields CDR1 SGHRS and CDR2 YFSETQ. This CDR3 region has 11 residues. The CDR3: CASRERDTVIF. The DNA for the CDR3 is TGCGCCAGCAGAGAGCGGGACACGGTGATCTTC.

V gene TRBV2 combines with J gene TRBJ1-3; D uncertain. Germline lookup yields CDR1 SNHLY and CDR2 FYNNEI. The CDR3 length is 15 residues. V lost 8 bases to trimming and J lost 1 base, with 15 bases between them. This CDR3 reads CASSRQLVSGNTIYF. The DNA for the CDR3 is TGTGCCAGCTCTAGGCAGTTAGTATCTGGAAACACCATATATTTT.

Here the CDR3 DNA reads TGTGCCAGCAGTTTAAAGTACAGCTACGAGCAGTACTTC. Translated: CASSLKYSYEQYF. The rearrangement uses TRBV28 and TRBJ2-7; D not certain. Germline values: CDR1 MDHEN, CDR2 SYDVKM. V lost 2 bases and J 3 bases, leaving 8 bases between the germline ends. The CDR3 spans 13 residues.

This chain uses TRBV7-9 with TRBJ1-6, with 9 positions matching TRBD1. V shed 8 bases, J shed 8 bases, and the junction held 4 bases outside the gene matches. Germline V gives CDR1 SEHNR, CDR2 FQNEAQ (reference sequence). CDR3 length equals 13 residues. CDR3 coding DNA: TGTGCCAGCGGCCGGGACAGGGATTCACCCCTCCACTTT. Residues: CASGRDRDSPLHF.

This clone was counted a single time. The CDR3 nucleotides read TGTGCCAGCAGCTTAGAGCTCGGATTGGGTCCGCTGAGCGGTACCGGGGAGCTGTTTTTT. Translating it yields CASSLELGLGPLSGTGELFF. The rearrangement joins TRBV11-2 to TRBJ2-2, with a possible D match to TRBD2 (5 bases). V lost 0 bases and J lost 5, with 25 bases in between. Germline CDR1 reads SGHAT; CDR2 reads FQNNGV. The CDR3 runs to 20 residues.

V gene TRBV6-5 combines with J gene TRBJ2-3, with D tentatively TRBD2 (7 bases). CDR1 and CDR2 (germline): MNHEY, SVGAGI. V was cut by 1 base and J by 4 bases, with 12 bases left in between. CDR3 length equals 15 residues. In DNA form, the CDR3 reads TGTGCCAGCAGTTACTGGGGGGGCCGGGCAGATACGCAGTATTTT. Residues: CASSYWGGRADTQYF.

This chain links TRBV28 with TRBJ1-2; D call uncertain. The V end was cut by 5 bases, the J end by 2 bases, with 6 bases between. CDR1 and CDR2 from the germline V gene are MDHEN and SYDVKM. The CDR3 runs 12 residues. The CDR3 protein is CASSPRNYGYTF. The CDR3 region has the DNA TGTGCCAGCAGTCCTAGAAACTATGGCTACACCTTC.

The chain uses TRBV5-4 and TRBJ2-7, with TRBD2 identical over 8 bases. This CDR3 contains 16 residues. V shed 4 bases, J shed 3 bases, and the junction held 12 bases outside the gene matches. Germline-derived CDR1 and CDR2 are SGHNT and YYREEE (reference sequence). The CDR3 loop reads CASSPGGAGAHYEQYV. CDR3 bases: TGTGCCAGCAGCCCCGGGGGGGCGGGGGCCCACTACGAGCAGTACGTC.

This chain joins TRBV5-4 and TRBJ2-3, with D unclear. Germline lookup yields CDR1 SGHNT and CDR2 YYREEE (reference sequence). The CDR3 length is 13 residues. The V and J ends lost 0 bases and 6 bases respectively, with 8 bases between them. CDR3 amino acids: CASSLGGVDTQYF. In DNA, the CDR3 is TGTGCCAGCAGCTTGGGCGGCGTCGATACGCAGTATTTT.

This chain uses TRBV28 with TRBJ2-7; a possible D gene is TRBD2 (6 bases). This CDR3 has 13 residues. V was shortened by 8 bases and J by 4 bases, with 15 bases between the two germline ends. Germline loops: CDR1 MDHEN, CDR2 SYDVKM. The chain's CDR3 is CASESGGGYEQYF. The CDR3 coding sequence is TGTGCCAGCGAATCTGGAGGAGGGTACGAGCAGTACTTC.

The CDR3 loop reads CAISDRNTGELFF. The CDR3 nucleotides are TGTGCCATCAGTGACAGGAACACCGGGGAGCTGTTTTTT. The chain carries TRBV10-3 and TRBJ2-2; D remains unclear. In germline, CDR1 is ENHRY, CDR2 SYGVKD. CDR3 size: 13 residues. V was shortened by 3 bases and J by 1 base, with 3 bases between the two germline ends.

This sequence joins TRBV5-1 and TRBJ2-5; maybe TRBD1 (6 bases). Looked up from germline, CDR1 is SGHRS and CDR2 is YFSETQ. The CDR3 covers 12 residues. The CDR3 reads CASSDSQETQYF. For the CDR3, the DNA is TGCGCTTCCTCGGACAGCCAAGAGACCCAGTACTTC.

The chain couples TRBV7-3 to TRBJ2-1, with 9 bases matching TRBD1. The length of the CDR3 is 16 residues. The V segment lost 4 bases and the J segment 1 base; nucleotides outside the gene matches: 5. Germline loops: CDR1 SGHTA, CDR2 FQGTGA. The CDR3 nucleotides are TGTGCCAGCAGCTCCCCCGGGACAGGGTCCTACAATGAGCAGTTCTTC. It codes for CASSSPGTGSYNEQFF.

The gene calls are TRBV30 and TRBJ2-5, with TRBD1 identical over 7 bases. Germline assignment: CDR1 GTSNPN and CDR2 SVGIG (reference sequence). V lost 2 bases and J lost 5; bases outside the gene matches: 5. CDR3 length: 13 residues. Here the CDR3 reads CAWSTTGVETQYF. The DNA of the CDR3 is TGTGCCTGGAGTACTACAGGGGTCGAGACCCAGTACTTC. Combining the CDR3 with reference TRBV30 and TRBJ2-5 gives the whole variable domain SQTIHQWPATLVQPVGSPLSLECTVEGTSNPNLYWYRQAAGRGLQLLFYSVGIGQISSEVPQNLSASRPQDRQFILSSKKLLLSDSGFYLCAWSTTGVETQYFGPGTRLLVL.

The sample holds one count of this clone. The chain uses TRBV14 and TRBJ2-2, with a weak D call TRBD2 (5 bases). The germline V gene encodes CDR1 SGHDN and CDR2 FVKESK. The CDR3 is made up of 14 amino acids. V was trimmed by 4 bases and J by 5 bases, leaving 11 bases between them. The CDR3 spells CASSPPGWTGELFF. The CDR3 bases are TGTGCCAGCAGCCCGCCGGGGTGGACCGGGGAGCTGTTTTTT.

V usage is TRBV13 and J usage is TRBJ1-1; no clear D gene. CDR1 PRHDT and CDR2 FYEKMQ come from the germline V gene (reference sequence). The CDR3 runs 18 residues. Trimming took 4 bases from V and 1 from J, leaving 22 bases between them. This CDR3 is CASSSNDKTFLQNTEAFF. In DNA, the CDR3 is TGTGCCAGCAGCTCAAATGACAAGACCTTTCTTCAGAACACTGAAGCTTTCTTT.

The CDR3 DNA is TGTGCCAGCAGTACCGGACAGAGCTCTGGAAACACCATATATTTT. Translation: CASSTGQSSGNTIYF. The chain links TRBV6-1 to TRBJ1-3; D might be TRBD1 (6 bases). This CDR3 region has 15 residues. Trimming removed 5 bases from V and 0 bases from J, with 11 bases in between. Germline V CDR1 and CDR2: MNHNS, SASEGT.

CDR3 in amino acids: CASSLRGTIAGANVLTF. The CDR3 DNA is TGTGCCAGTAGTCTCAGGGGTACTATCGCTGGGGCCAACGTCCTGACTTTC. The chain recombines TRBV19 with TRBJ2-6; TRBD1 is a possible D gene (6 bases). The CDR3 contains 17 residues. In germline, CDR1 is LNHDA, CDR2 SQIVND (reference sequence). Trimming stripped 5 bases from V and 2 bases from J, with 16 bases between.

This clone occurred a few times. J is TRBJ2-1 and V is TRBV9, with D possibly TRBD2 on 6 matching bases. The germline V gene encodes CDR1 SGDLS and CDR2 YYNGEE. Trimming cost V 0 bases and J 3 bases, with 16 bases left between them. This CDR3 spans 17 amino acids. CDR3 residues: CASSVDPSRRGYNEQFF. The CDR3 DNA sequence: TGTGCCAGCAGCGTAGACCCCTCTAGGAGGGGCTACAATGAGCAGTTCTTC.

The chain joins TRBV19 to TRBJ1-1; D is unclear. This CDR3 contains 13 residues. The ends were cut back, 4 bases at V and 0 bases at J, with 6 bases in the middle. Per germline, CDR1 LNHDA and CDR2 SQIVND (reference sequence). CDR3 sequence (DNA): TGTGCCAGTAGTAGTCAGATGAACACTGAAGCTTTCTTT. Its protein product is CASSSQMNTEAFF.

The J gene is TRBJ2-5, the V gene TRBV2; the D gene is possibly TRBD2 (5 bases). The J call may be faulty, since TRBJ2-7 better matches the DNA end. Germline loops: CDR1 SNHLY, CDR2 FYNNEI. The CDR3 is made up of 13 amino acids. CDR3: CASLGDTDYEQYF. The CDR3 DNA sequence: TGTGCCAGCCTCGGGGATACAGACTACGAGCAGTACTTC.